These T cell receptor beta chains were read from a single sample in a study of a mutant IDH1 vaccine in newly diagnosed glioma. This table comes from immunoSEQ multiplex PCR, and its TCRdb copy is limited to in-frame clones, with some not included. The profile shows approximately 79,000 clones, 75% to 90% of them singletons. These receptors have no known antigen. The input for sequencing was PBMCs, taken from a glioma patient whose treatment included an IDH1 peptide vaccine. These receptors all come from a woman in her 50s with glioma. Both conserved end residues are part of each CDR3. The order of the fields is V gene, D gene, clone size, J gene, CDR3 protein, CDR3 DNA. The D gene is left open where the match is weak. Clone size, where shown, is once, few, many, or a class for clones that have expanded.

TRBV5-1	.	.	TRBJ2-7	CASAEYYEQYF	TGCGCCAGCGCGGAGTATTACGAGCAGTACTTC
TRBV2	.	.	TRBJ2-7	CASSGDSSYEQYF	TGTGCCAGCAGTGGCGACAGCTCCTACGAGCAGTACTTC
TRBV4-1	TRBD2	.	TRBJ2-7	CASSQDWGGVSYEQYF	TGCGCCAGCAGCCAAGATTGGGGGGGGGTCTCCTACGAGCAGTACTTC
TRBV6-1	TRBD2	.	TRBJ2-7	CASSERSGRGPYEQYF	TGTGCCAGCAGTGAACGCAGCGGGAGGGGTCCCTACGAGCAGTACTTC
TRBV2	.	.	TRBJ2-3	CASSEAREGTNTDTQYF	TGTGCCAGCAGTGAAGCGCGCGAGGGAACGAACACAGATACGCAGTATTTT
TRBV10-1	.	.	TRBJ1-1	CASSKMGKRQTENTEAFF	TGCGCCAGCAGCAAAATGGGTAAAAGACAGACTGAGAACACTGAAGCTTTCTTT
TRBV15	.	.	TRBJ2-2	CATSREYGMGNTGELFF	TGTGCCACCAGCAGAGAGTACGGGATGGGGAACACCGGGGAGCTGTTTTTT
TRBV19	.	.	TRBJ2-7	CASSSGPFYEQYF	TGTGCCAGTAGTTCGGGCCCATTCTACGAGCAGTACTTC
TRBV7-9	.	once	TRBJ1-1	CASSLSENRRTEAFF	TGTGCCAGCAGCCTCTCGGAGAATAGGCGAACTGAAGCTTTCTTT
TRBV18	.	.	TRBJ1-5	CASSPGGTTNQPQHF	TGTGCCAGCTCACCGGGAGGGACTACTAATCAGCCCCAGCATTTT
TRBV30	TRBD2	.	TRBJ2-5	CASGREGQETQYF	TGTGCTTCCGGGCGGGAGGGCCAAGAGACCCAGTACTTC
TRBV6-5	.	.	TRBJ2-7	CASSYSRGSSYGQYF	TGTGCCAGCAGTTACTCGAGAGGATCTTCCTACGGGCAGTACTTC
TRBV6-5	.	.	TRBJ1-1	CATTQGHMNTEAFF	TGTGCCACCACCCAGGGACACATGAACACTGAAGCTTTCTTT
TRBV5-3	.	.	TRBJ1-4	CARSPEEKLFF	TGTGCCAGAAGCCCGGAAGAAAAACTGTTTTTT
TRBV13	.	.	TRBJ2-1	CASSLVAGTYNEQFF	TGTGCCAGCAGCTTAGTGGCAGGGACCTACAATGAGCAGTTCTTC
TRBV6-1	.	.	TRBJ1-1	CASTLQGYTEAFF	TGTGCCAGCACCCTCCAGGGATACACTGAAGCTTTCTTT
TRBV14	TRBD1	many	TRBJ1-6	CASSQDRGSPLHF	TGTGCCAGCAGCCAGGACAGGGGCTCACCCCTCCACTTT
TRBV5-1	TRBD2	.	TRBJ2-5	CASSLAVAGGRETQYF	TGCGCCAGCAGCTTGGCGGTAGCGGGAGGGCGGGAGACCCAGTACTTC
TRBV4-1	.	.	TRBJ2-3	CASRVRAARTDTQYF	TGCGCCAGCAGGGTAAGGGCGGCCCGCACAGATACGCAGTATTTT
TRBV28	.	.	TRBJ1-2	CASSFQSGSPLGYTF	TGTGCCAGCAGTTTCCAGTCCGGGTCTCCGCTCGGCTACACCTTC
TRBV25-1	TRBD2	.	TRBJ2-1	CASSLAGTSGRNEQFF	TGTGCCAGCAGCTTAGCCGGGACTAGCGGAAGAAATGAGCAGTTCTTC
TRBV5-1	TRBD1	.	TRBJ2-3	CASSLAARTGGTDTQYF	TGCGCCAGCAGCTTGGCCGCGAGGACAGGGGGCACAGATACGCAGTATTTT
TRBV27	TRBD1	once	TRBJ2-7	CASSLLTGTGNYEQYF	TGTGCCAGCAGTTTATTAACCGGGACAGGGAACTACGAGCAGTACTTC
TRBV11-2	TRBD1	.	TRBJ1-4	CASSSRSPQTGRNEKLFF	TGTGCCAGCAGCTCCCGCAGCCCTCAGACAGGGCGAAATGAAAAACTGTTTTTT
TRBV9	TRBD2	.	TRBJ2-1	CASSVGRGRWAAGISYNEQFF	TGTGCCAGCAGCGTAGGGAGGGGCAGGTGGGCAGCGGGGATCTCCTACAATGAGCAGTTCTTC
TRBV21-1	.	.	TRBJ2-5	CASSHFTRTGRLEETQYF	TGTGCCAGCAGCCATTTTACTCGGACAGGGAGGTTGGAGGAGACCCAGTACTTC
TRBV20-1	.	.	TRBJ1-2	CSARVGYGYTF	TGCAGTGCTAGAGTAGGGTATGGCTACACCTTC
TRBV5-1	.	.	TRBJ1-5	CASSFGGNSNQPQHF	TGCGCCAGCAGCTTCGGGGGTAATAGCAATCAGCCCCAGCATTTT
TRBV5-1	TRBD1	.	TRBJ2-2	CASSLTGQDTGELFF	TGCGCCAGCAGCTTGACGGGACAGGACACCGGGGAGCTGTTTTTT
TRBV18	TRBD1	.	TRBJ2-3	CASSPTGARTQYF	TGTGCCAGCTCTCCAACAGGGGCCCGCACGCAGTATTTT
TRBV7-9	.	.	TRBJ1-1	CASSSLTLRTEAFF	TGTGCCAGCAGCTCTCTCACCTTGAGAACTGAAGCTTTCTTT
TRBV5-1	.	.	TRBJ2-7	CASSLAPGSEGEQYF	TGCGCCAGCAGCTTGGCCCCGGGTTCCGAGGGGGAGCAGTACTTC
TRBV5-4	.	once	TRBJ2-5	CASSPSGGAKTQYF	TGTGCCAGCAGCCCATCCGGAGGGGCGAAGACCCAGTACTTC
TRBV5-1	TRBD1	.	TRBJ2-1	CASSLEWDRDDNEQFF	TGCGCCAGCAGCTTGGAATGGGACAGGGATGACAATGAGCAGTTCTTC
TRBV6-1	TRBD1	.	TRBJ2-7	CASRRTGNEQYF	TGTGCCAGCAGACGGACAGGGAACGAGCAGTACTTC
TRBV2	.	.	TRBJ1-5	CASRQETRNQPQHF	TGTGCCAGCAGGCAGGAGACCCGCAATCAGCCCCAGCATTTT
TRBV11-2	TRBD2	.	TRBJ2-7	CASSLFFGGTNSYEQYF	TGTGCCAGCAGCTTATTCTTTGGGGGGACTAACTCCTACGAGCAGTACTTC
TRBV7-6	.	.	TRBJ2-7	CASSLGRDSYEQYF	TGTGCCAGCAGCTTGGGCAGGGACTCCTACGAGCAGTACTTC
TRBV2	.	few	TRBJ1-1	CASVLTVNTEAFF	TGTGCCAGCGTATTGACGGTGAACACTGAAGCTTTCTTT
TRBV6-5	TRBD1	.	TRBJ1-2	CASRTGRNYGYTF	TGTGCCAGTCGGACAGGGAGAAACTATGGCTACACCTTC
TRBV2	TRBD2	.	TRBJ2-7	CASNGGRAGEF	TGTGCCAGCAACGGCGGGAGGGCCGGTGAGTTC
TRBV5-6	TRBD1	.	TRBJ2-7	CASSLGTGWGQYF	TGTGCCAGCAGCTTGGGGACAGGGTGGGGGCAGTACTTC
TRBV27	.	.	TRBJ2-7	CASSSRVTYEQYF	TGTGCCAGCAGTTCCAGGGTCACCTACGAGCAGTACTTC
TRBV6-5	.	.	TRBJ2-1	CASSLTGSSYNEQFF	TGTGCCAGCAGCTTAACAGGGAGCTCCTACAATGAGCAGTTCTTC
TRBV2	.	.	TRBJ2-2	CASRMDSTGELFF	TGTGCCAGCAGGATGGACAGCACCGGGGAGCTGTTTTTT
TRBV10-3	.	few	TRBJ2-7	CAISESRQRVAEQYF	TGTGCCATCAGTGAGTCACGCCAGAGGGTCGCCGAGCAGTACTTC
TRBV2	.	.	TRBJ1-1	CASSAAALGAFF	TGTGCCAGCAGCGCCGCGGCACTGGGAGCTTTCTTT
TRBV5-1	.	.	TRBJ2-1	CASSFHYNEQFF	TGCGCCAGCAGCTTTCATTACAATGAGCAGTTCTTC
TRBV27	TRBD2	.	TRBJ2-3	CASSLTGTSGATQYF	TGTGCCAGCAGTTTAACCGGGACTAGCGGCGCTACGCAGTATTTT
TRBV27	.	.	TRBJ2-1	CASSLSTSPRNEQFF	TGTGCCAGCAGTTTATCGACGAGCCCGCGCAATGAGCAGTTCTTC
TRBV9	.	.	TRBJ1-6	CASSVESSSSPLHF	TGTGCCAGCAGCGTAGAGAGTAGCAGTTCACCCCTCCACTTT
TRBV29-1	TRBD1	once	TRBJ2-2	CSVLKSDRGRGSGELFF	TGCAGCGTCCTAAAATCGGACAGGGGGCGGGGGTCCGGGGAGCTGTTTTTT
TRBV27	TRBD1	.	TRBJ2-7	CASSLGTGAREQYF	TGTGCCAGCAGTTTAGGGACAGGGGCCCGCGAGCAGTACTTC
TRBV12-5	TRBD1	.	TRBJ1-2	CASALTGAGGYTF	TGTGCTAGTGCCTTGACAGGGGCGGGTGGCTACACCTTC
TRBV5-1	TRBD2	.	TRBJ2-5	CASSSGLAGVTGETQYF	TGCGCCAGCAGCTCGGGACTAGCGGGAGTAACGGGGGAGACCCAGTACTTC
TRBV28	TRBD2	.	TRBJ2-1	CASRWTSAYNEQFF	TGTGCCAGCAGGTGGACTAGCGCTTACAATGAGCAGTTCTTC
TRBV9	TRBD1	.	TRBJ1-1	CASSGPGRGAFF	TGTGCCAGCAGCGGACCGGGCAGGGGGGCTTTCTTT
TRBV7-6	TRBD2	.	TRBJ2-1	CASSLVAGGLSYNEQFF	TGTGCCAGCAGCTTAGTAGCGGGAGGGCTCTCCTACAATGAGCAGTTCTTC
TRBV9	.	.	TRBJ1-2	CASSAGIARGYTF	TGTGCCAGCAGCGCAGGCATCGCCCGTGGCTACACCTTC
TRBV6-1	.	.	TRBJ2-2	CASSEEATSRDTGELFF	TGTGCCAGCAGTGAAGAAGCGACATCCAGAGACACCGGGGAGCTGTTTTTT